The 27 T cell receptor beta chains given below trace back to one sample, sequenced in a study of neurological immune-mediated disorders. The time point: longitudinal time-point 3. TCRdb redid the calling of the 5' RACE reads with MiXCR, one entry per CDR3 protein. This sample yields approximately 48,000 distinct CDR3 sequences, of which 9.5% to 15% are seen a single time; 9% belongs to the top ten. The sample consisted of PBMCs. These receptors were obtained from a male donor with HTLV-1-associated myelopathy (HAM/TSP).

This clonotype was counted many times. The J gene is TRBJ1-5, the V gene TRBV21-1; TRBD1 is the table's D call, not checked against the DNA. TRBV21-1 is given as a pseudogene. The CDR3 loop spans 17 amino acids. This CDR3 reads CASSVPGDRGSNQPQHF. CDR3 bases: TGTGCCAGCAGCGTCCCTGGGGACAGGGGAAGCAATCAGCCCCAGCATTTT.

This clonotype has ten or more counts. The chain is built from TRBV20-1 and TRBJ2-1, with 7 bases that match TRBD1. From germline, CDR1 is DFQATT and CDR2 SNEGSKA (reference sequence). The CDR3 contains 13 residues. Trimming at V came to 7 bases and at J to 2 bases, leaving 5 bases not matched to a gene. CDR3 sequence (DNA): TGCAGTGTCGGGACAGATGCCTACAATGAGCAGTTCTTC. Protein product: CSVGTDAYNEQFF.

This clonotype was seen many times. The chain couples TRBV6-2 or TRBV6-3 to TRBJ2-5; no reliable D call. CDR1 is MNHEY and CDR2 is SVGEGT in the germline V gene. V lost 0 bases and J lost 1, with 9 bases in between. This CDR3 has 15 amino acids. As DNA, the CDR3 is TGTGCCAGCAGTTACTCTGAGACAACCCAAGAGACCCAGTACTTC. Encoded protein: CASSYSETTQETQYF.

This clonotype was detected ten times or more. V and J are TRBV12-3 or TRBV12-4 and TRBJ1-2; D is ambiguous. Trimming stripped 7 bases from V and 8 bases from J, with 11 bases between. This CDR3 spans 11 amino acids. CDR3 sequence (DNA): TGTGCCAGCACCAAGCCGGGGGGCTACACCTTC. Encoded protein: CASTKPGGYTF.

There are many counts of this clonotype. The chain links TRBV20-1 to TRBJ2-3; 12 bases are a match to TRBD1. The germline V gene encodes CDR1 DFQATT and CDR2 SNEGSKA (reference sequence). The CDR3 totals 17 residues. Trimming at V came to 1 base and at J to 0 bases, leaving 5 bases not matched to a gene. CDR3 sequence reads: CSARGGDRGLSTDTQYF. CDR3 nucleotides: TGCAGTGCTAGAGGAGGGGACAGGGGGCTTAGCACAGATACGCAGTATTTT.

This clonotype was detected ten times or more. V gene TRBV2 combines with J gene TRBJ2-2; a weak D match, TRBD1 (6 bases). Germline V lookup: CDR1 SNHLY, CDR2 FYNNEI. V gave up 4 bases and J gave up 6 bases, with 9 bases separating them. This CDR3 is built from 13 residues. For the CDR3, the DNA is TGTGCCAGCAGTGGGGGGCAGGCCGGGGAGCTGTTTTTT. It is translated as CASSGGQAGELFF.

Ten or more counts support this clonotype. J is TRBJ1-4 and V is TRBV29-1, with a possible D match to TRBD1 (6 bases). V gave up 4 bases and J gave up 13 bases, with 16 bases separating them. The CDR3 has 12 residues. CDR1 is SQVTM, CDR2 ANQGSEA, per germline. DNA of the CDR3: TGCAGCGTTGGCCTACCTACCAGGGGACTGTTTTTT. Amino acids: CSVGLPTRGLFF.

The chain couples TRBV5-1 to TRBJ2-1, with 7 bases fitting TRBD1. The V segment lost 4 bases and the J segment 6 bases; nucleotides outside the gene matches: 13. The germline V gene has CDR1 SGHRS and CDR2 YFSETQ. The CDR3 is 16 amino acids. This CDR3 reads CASSLEVWTGVNEQFF. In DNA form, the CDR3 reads TGCGCCAGCAGCCTGGAGGTATGGACAGGAGTCAATGAGCAGTTCTTC.

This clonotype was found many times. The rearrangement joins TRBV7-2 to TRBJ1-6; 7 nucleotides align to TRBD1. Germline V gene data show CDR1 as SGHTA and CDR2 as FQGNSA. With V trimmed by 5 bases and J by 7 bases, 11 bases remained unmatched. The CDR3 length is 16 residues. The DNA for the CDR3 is TGTGCCAGCAGCCTCCTGACAGGGAGGTCAAATTCACCCCTCCACTTT. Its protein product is CASSLLTGRSNSPLHF.

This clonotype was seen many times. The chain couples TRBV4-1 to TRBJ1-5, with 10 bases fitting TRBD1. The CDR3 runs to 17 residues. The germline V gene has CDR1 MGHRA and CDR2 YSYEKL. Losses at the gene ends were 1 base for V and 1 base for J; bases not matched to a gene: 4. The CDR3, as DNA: TGCGCCAGCAGCCAAGGACAGGGGGCAATCAGCAATCAGCCCCAGCATTTT. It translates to CASSQGQGAISNQPQHF.

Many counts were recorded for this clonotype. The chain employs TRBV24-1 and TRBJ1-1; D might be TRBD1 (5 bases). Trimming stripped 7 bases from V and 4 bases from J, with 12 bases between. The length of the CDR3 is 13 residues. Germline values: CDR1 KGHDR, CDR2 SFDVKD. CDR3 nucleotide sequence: TGTGCCACCAGAAGGGGAGCGGGCACTGAAGCTTTCTTT. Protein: CATRRGAGTEAFF.

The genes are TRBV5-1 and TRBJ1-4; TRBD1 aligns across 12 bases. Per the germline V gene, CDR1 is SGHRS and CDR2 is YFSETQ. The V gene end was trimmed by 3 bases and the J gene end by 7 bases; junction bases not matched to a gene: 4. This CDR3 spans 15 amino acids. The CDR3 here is CASSSGDRGPEKLFF. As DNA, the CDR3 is TGCGCCAGCAGCTCGGGGGACAGGGGGCCTGAAAAACTGTTTTTT.

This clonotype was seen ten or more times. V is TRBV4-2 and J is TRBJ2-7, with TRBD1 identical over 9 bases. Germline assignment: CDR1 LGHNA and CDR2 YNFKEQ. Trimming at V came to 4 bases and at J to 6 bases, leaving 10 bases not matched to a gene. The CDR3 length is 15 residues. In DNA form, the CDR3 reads TGTGCCAGCAGCCTTCCGGGACAGGGAGGTGTCGAGCAGTACTTC. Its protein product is CASSLPGQGGVEQYF.

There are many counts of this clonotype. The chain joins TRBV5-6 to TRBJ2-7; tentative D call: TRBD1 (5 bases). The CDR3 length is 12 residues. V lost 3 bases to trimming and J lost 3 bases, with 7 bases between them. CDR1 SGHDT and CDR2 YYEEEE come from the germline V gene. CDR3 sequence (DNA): TGTGCCAGCAGCTCAGGGATCTACGAGCAGTACTTC. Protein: CASSSGIYEQYF. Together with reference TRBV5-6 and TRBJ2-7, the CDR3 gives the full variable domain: DAGVTQSPTHLIKTRGQQVTLRCSPKSGHDTVSWYQQALGQGPQFIFQYYEEEERQRGNFPDRFSGHQFPNYSSELNVNALLLGDSALYLCASSSGIYEQYFGPGTRLTVT.

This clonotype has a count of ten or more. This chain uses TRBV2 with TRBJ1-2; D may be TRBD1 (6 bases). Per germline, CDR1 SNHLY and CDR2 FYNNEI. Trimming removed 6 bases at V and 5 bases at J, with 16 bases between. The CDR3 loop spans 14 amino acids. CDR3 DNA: TGTGCCAGCAGCCGAATGCAGGGGAATTATGGCTACACCTTC. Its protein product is CASSRMQGNYGYTF. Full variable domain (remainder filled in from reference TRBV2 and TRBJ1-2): EPEVTQTPSHQVTQMGQEVILRCVPISNHLYFYWYRQILGQKVEFLVSFYNNEISEKSEIFDDQFSVERPDGSNFTLKIRSTKLEDSAMYFCASSRMQGNYGYTFGSGTRLTVV.

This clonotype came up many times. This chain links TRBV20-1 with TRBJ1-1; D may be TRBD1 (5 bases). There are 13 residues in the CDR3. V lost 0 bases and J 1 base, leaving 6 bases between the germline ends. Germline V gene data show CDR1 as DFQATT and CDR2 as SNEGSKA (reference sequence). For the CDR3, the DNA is TGCAGTGCTAGAGATACAGGGAACACTGAAGCTTTCTTT. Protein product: CSARDTGNTEAFF.

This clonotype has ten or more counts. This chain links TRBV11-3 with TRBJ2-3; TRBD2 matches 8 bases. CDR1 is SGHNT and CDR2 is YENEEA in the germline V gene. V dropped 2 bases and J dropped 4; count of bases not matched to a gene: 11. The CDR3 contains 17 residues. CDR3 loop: CASSLTIWRGAADTQYF. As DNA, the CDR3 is TGTGCCAGCAGCTTAACCATCTGGCGGGGGGCCGCAGATACGCAGTATTTT.

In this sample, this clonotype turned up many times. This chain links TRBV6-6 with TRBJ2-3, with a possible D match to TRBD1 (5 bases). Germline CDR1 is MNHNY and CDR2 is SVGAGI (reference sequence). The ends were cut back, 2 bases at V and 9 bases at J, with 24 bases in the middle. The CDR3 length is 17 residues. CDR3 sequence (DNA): TGTGCCAGCAGTTACGGTAGGGGAACAAAGGGCCGGATCACGCAGTATTTT. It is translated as CASSYGRGTKGRITQYF.

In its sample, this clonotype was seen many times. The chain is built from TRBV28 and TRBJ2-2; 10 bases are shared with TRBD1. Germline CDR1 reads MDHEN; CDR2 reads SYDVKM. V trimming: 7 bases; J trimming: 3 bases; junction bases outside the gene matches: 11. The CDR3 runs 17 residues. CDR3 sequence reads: CASTFPGDRGYTGELFF. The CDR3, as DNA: TGTGCCAGCACCTTCCCCGGGGACAGGGGTTACACCGGGGAGCTGTTTTTT.

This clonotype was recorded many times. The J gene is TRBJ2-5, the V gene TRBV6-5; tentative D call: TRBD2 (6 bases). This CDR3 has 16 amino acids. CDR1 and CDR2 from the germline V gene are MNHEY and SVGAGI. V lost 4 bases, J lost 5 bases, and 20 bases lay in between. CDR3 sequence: CASSFQGLPNVETQYF. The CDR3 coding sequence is TGTGCCAGCAGTTTCCAGGGACTCCCCAATGTGGAGACCCAGTACTTC.

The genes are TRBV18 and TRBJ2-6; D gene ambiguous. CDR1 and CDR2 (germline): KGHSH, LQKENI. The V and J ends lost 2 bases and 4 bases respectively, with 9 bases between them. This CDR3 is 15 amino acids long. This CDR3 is CASSPGRVGANVLTF. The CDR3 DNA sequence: TGTGCCAGCTCACCAGGCCGGGTCGGGGCCAACGTCCTGACTTTC.

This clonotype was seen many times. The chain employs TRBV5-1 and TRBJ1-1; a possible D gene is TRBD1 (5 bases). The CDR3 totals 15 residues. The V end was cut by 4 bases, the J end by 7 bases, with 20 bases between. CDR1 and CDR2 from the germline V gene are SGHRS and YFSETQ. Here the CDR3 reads CASSPRDGRRIEAFF. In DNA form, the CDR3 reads TGCGCCAGCAGCCCTCGGGACGGGCGACGAATTGAAGCTTTCTTT.

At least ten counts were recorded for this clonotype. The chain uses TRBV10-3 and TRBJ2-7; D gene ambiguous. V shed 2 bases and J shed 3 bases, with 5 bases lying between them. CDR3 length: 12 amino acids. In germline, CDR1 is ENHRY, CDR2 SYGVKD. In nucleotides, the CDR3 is TGTGCCATCAGTGAGGGTAACTACGAGCAGTACTTC. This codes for CAISEGNYEQYF.

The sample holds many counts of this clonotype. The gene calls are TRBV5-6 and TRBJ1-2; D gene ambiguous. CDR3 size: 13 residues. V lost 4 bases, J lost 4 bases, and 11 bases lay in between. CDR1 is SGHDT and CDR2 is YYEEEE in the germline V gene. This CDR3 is CASSPVGTYGYTF. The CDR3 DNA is TGTGCCAGCAGCCCCGTGGGAACCTATGGCTACACCTTC.

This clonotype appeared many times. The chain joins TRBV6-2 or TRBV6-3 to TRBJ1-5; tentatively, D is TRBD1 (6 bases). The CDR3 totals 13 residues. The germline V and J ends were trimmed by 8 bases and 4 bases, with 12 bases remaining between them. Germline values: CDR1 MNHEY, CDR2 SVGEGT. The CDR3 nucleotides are TGTGCCAGCCGGACAGCCGCGAATCAGCCCCAGCATTTT. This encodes CASRTAANQPQHF.

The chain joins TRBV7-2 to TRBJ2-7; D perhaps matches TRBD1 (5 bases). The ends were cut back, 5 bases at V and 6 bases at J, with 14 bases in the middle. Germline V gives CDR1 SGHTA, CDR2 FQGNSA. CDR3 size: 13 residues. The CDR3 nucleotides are TGTGCCAGCAGCCCTGACCATGGGGCCGAGCAGTACTTC. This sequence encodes CASSPDHGAEQYF.

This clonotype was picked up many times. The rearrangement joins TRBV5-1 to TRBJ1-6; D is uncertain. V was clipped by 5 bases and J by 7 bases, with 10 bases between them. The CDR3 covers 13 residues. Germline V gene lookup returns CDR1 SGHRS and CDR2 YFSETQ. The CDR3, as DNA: TGCGCCAGCAGTTACGGGAACAATTCACCCCTCCACTTT. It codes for CASSYGNNSPLHF. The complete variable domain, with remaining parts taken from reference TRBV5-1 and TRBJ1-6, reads KAGVTQTPRYLIKTRGQQVTLSCSPISGHRSVSWYQQTPGQGLQFLFEYFSETQRNKGNFPGRFSGRQFSNSRSEMNVSTLELGDSALYLCASSYGNNSPLHFGNGTRLTVT.